The entry below describes one T cell receptor beta chain. Its antigen is not identified. This entry comes from a study of breast tumors, draining lymph nodes, adjacent tissues. Findings and caveats of the study: Tumor T cell lymph node origin was a supported hypothesis, not proven. Data fit most tumor T cells coming from lymph node, expanding in tumor. Tumor repertoires ranked between lymph nodes and nontumor tissue in diversity, with V and J gene preferences.

Germline V gene data show CDR1 as MNHEY and CDR2 as SMNVEV (reference sequence). The length of the CDR3 is 16 residues. The V gene end was trimmed by 4 bases and the J gene end by 5 bases; junction bases not matched to a gene: 11. TCRdb processed the multiplex PCR reads anew with MiXCR; each CDR3 protein has one entry. The data contain 20,000 to 30,000 distinct CDR3 sequences, 60% to 70% of them singletons. The rearrangement uses TRBV27 and TRBJ2-3; 8 bases line up with TRBD1. The sequenced sample was tumor-adjacent breast tissue. This TCR came from a female donor with breast cancer. Some clones in this sample may be carry-over from other donors' samples. The CDR3 region is CASSSWTGSAVDTQYF. The CDR3 DNA sequence: TGTGCCAGCAGTTCATGGACAGGGTCGGCAGTAGATACGCAGTATTTT.